This T cell receptor (beta chain) was observed in a study of control samples from healthy donors and cancer patients. This clone appeared a single time. TCRdb's copy holds only in-frame clones and misses some; the assay was immunoSEQ multiplex PCR. The sample gives 150,000 or so clones, just under 95% of which show up once; approximately 15% is in the top ten. The CDR3 totals 13 residues. V dropped 1 base and J dropped 9 bases, with 10 bases sitting between them. Per the germline V gene, CDR1 is GTSNPN and CDR2 is SVGIG (reference sequence). Sequenced input: PBMCs. The TCR originated in a man aged 55 to 70 with colorectal cancer. This chain joins TRBV30 and TRBJ1-6, with no clear D. In DNA, the CDR3 is TGTGCCTGGAGTGCCCTTTTGTTTTCACCCCTCCACTTT. Residues: CAWSALLFSPLHF.